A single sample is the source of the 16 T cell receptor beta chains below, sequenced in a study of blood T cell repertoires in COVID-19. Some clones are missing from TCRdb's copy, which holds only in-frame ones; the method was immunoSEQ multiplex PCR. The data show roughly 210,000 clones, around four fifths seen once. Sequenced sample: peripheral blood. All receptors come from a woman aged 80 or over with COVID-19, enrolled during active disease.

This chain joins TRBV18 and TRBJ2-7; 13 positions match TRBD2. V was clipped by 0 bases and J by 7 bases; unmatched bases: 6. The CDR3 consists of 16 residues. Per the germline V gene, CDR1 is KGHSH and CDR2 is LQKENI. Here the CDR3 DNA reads TGTGCCAGCTCACCACCGCGACTAGCGGGGGGCAAAGAGCAGTACGTC. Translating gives CASSPPRLAGGKEQYV.

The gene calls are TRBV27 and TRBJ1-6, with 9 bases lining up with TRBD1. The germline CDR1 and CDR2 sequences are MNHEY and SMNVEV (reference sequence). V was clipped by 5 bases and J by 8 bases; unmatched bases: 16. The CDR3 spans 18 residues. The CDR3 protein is CASSRPPGQGGSYSPLHF. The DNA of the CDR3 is TGTGCCAGCAGTAGGCCCCCGGGACAGGGAGGATCGTATTCACCCCTCCACTTT.

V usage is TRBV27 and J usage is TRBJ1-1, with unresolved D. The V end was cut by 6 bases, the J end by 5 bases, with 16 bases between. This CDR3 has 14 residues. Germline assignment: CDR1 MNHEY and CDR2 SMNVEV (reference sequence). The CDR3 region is CASSPRPSGTEAFF. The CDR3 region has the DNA TGTGCCAGCAGCCCCAGGCCCTCAGGTACTGAAGCTTTCTTT.

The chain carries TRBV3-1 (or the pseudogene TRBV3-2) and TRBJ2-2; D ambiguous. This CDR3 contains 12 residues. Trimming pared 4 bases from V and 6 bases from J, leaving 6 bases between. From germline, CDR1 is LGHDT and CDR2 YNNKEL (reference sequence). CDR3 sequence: CASSLVAGELFF. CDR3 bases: TGTGCCAGCAGCCTCGTCGCCGGGGAGCTGTTTTTT.

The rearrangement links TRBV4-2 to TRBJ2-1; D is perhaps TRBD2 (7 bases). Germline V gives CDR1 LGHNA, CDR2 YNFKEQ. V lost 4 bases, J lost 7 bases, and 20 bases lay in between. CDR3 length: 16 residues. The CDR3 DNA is TGTGCCAGCAGCCCGTTGACTGGGGGGGCTAGGAATGAGCAGTTCTTC. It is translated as CASSPLTGGARNEQFF.

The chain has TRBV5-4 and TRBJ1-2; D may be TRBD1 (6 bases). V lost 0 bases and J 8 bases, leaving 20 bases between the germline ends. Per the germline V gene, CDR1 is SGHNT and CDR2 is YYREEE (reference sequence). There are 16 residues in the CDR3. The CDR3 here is CASSLEAAVAQGGYTF. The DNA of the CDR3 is TGTGCCAGCAGCTTGGAGGCGGCGGTGGCCCAGGGGGGCTACACCTTC.

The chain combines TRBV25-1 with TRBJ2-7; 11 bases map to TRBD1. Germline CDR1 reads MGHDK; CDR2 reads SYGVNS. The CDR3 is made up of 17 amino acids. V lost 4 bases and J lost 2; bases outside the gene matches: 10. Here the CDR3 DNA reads TGTGCCAGCAGTGGATTCGGGACAGGGGGACATCCCTACGAGCAGTACTTC. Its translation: CASSGFGTGGHPYEQYF.

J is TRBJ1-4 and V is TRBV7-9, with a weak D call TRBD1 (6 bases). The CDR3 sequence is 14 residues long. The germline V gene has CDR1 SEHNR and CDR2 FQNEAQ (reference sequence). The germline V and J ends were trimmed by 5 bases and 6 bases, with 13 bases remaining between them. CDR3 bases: TGTGCCAGCAGCACCTTCCGGACAGATGAAAAACTGTTTTTT. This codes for CASSTFRTDEKLFF.

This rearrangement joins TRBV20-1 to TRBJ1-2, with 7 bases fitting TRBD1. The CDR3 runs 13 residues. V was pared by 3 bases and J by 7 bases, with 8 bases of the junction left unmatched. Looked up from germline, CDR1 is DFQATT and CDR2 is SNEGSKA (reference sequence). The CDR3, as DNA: TGCAGTGCTAGTTCTACAGGGGTAGGTGGCTACACCTTC. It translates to CSASSTGVGGYTF.

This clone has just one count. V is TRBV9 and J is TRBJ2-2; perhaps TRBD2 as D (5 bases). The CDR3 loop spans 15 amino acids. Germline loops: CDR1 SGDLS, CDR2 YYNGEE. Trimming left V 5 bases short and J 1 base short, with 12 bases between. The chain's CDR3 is CASSNGGWNTGELFF. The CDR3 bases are TGTGCCAGCAGTAACGGAGGATGGAACACCGGGGAGCTGTTTTTT.

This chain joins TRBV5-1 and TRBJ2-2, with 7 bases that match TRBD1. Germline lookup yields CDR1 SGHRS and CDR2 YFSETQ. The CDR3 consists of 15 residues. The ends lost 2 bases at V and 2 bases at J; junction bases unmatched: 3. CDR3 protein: CASSLGTVNTGELFF. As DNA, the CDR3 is TGCGCCAGCAGCTTAGGGACAGTAAACACCGGGGAGCTGTTTTTT.

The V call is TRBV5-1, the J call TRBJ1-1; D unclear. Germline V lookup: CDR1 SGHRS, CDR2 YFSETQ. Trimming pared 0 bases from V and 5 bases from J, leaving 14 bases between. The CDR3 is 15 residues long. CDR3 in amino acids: CASSLDAGVATEAFF. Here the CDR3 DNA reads TGCGCCAGCAGCTTGGATGCGGGCGTAGCTACTGAAGCTTTCTTT.

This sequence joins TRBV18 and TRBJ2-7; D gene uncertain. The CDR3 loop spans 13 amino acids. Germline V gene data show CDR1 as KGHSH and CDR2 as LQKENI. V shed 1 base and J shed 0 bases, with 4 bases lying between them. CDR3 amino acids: CASSPQSSYEQYV. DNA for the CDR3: TGTGCCAGCTCACCACAGAGCTCCTACGAGCAGTACGTC.

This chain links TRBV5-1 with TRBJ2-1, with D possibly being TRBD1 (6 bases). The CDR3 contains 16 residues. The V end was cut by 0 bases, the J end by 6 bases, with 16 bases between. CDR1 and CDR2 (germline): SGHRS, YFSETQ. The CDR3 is CASSLVAGARLNEQFF. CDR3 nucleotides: TGCGCCAGCAGCTTGGTCGCAGGGGCAAGGCTCAATGAGCAGTTCTTC.

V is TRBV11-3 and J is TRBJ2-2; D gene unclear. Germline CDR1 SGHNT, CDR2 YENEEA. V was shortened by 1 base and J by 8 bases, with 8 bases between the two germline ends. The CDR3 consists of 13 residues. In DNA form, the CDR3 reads TGTGCCAGCAGCTTAGCGGGTACGGGGGAGCTGTTTTTT. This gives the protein CASSLAGTGELFF.

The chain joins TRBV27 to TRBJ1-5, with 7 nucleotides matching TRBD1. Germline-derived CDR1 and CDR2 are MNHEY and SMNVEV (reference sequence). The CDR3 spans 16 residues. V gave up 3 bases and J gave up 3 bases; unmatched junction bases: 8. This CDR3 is CASSFWGTGVNQPQHF. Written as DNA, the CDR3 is TGTGCCAGCAGTTTCTGGGGCACAGGGGTCAATCAGCCCCAGCATTTT.